The 6 T cell receptor beta chains given below trace back to one sample, sequenced in a study of radiation and T cells in renal cell carcinoma. Profiling relied on immunoSEQ multiplex PCR, and the TCRdb table lists in-frame clones only, not all of them. In the table there are about 120,000 clones, around 80% of which are singletons. Time point of the sample: blood 2 weeks post-SBRT. The treatment was: 15 Gy SBRT to primary tumor, nephrectomy 4 weeks later. The sequencing used blood, collected from a patient whose treatment included radiotherapy and nephrectomy. These receptors originate from a man aged 50-60 years with renal cell carcinoma.

Concerning this clone itself: Other nucleotide sequences in the sample specify the same CDR3. The gene calls are TRBV4-2 and TRBJ2-1, with 8 bases fitting TRBD2. The CDR3 sequence is 15 residues long. V gave up 0 bases and J gave up 4 bases; unmatched junction bases: 2. Germline CDR1 LGHNA, CDR2 YNFKEQ. CDR3 nucleotides: TGTGCCAGCAGCCAAGAGGGGACTAGTTACAATGAGCAGTTCTTC. This encodes CASSQEGTSYNEQFF.

As to this clone: One end of the junction fails to match germline, which may point to a read error. The gene calls are TRBV7-9 and TRBJ1-1, with a tentative D call TRBD1 (5 bases). The CDR3 extends over 13 amino acids. Germline CDR1 and CDR2: SEHNR and FQNEAQ (reference sequence). The CDR3 reads CASSLRGNPEAFF. CDR3 nucleotide sequence: TGTGCCAGCAGCTTACGGGGGAACCCTGAAGCTTTCTTT. The full variable domain, completed using reference TRBV7-9 and TRBJ1-1, is DTGVSQNPRHKITKRGQNVTFRCDPISEHNRLYWYRQTLGQGPEFLTYFQNEAQLEKSRLLSDRFSAERPKGSFSTLEIQRTEQGDSAMYLCASSLRGNPEAFFGQGTRLTVV.

This chain joins TRBV7-2 and TRBJ2-2, with D unresolved. Between the trimmed V and J ends, which lost 1 base and 6 bases, there was a span of 9 bases. The CDR3 loop spans 14 amino acids. CDR1 and CDR2 from the germline V gene are SGHTA and FQGNSA. The DNA for the CDR3 is TGTGCCAGCAGCTTAGTAATTAGTTCCGGGGAGCTGTTTTTT. It encodes CASSLVISSGELFF.

V usage is TRBV5-1 and J usage is TRBJ1-1, with TRBD1 matching over 9 bases. CDR3 size: 14 residues. V was clipped by 6 bases and J by 1 base; unmatched bases: 4. Germline lookup yields CDR1 SGHRS and CDR2 YFSETQ. CDR3 region: CASTRTGANTEAFF. CDR3 nucleotide sequence: TGCGCCAGCACCCGGACAGGGGCGAACACTGAAGCTTTCTTT.

The chain joins TRBV11-1 to TRBJ2-5; 7 positions match TRBD1. The CDR3 is 18 amino acids. Germline CDR1 is SGHAT and CDR2 is FQDESV (reference sequence). The trim removed 1 base at V and 1 base at J, leaving 12 bases unmatched. This CDR3 reads CASSLVSRDSLIQETQYF. CDR3 DNA: TGTGCCAGCAGCTTAGTCTCTAGGGACAGCCTAATCCAAGAGACCCAGTACTTC.

This chain uses TRBV7-2 with TRBJ2-5; 8 bases map to TRBD2. This CDR3 region has 14 residues. From germline, CDR1 is SGHTA and CDR2 FQGNSA. With V trimmed by 3 bases and J by 5 bases, 5 bases remained unmatched. CDR3 in amino acids: CASSLNSGMETQYF. The CDR3 DNA follows: TGTGCCAGCAGCTTGAATAGCGGGATGGAGACCCAGTACTTC.